Each of the 28 T cell receptor beta chains below was sequenced from the same sample in a study of shared clonotypes between healthy human individuals. Assay: immunoSEQ multiplex PCR; the TCRdb copy retains only in-frame clones and omits some. The sample shows approximately 2.3 million clones, 85% to 95% of them seen only once. Sequencing was carried out using naive CD4+ T cells from PBMCs. As for subset: CD45RA+ positively selected. The receptor set was obtained from a man aged 18 to 30 in good health. Some clones in this sample may be carry-over from other donors' samples.

J is TRBJ1-1 and V is TRBV7-9; TRBD1 aligns across 7 bases. CDR1 is SEHNR and CDR2 is FQNEAQ in the germline V gene (reference sequence). Trimming took 2 bases from V and 1 from J; bases not matched to a gene: 7. The CDR3 is 16 residues long. The DNA for the CDR3 is TGTGCCAGCAGCTTAACAGGGGCCGCTGGGAACACTGAAGCTTTCTTT. Translating gives CASSLTGAAGNTEAFF. The full variable domain, rest sourced from reference TRBV7-9 and TRBJ1-1, is DTGVSQNPRHKITKRGQNVTFRCDPISEHNRLYWYRQTLGQGPEFLTYFQNEAQLEKSRLLSDRFSAERPKGSFSTLEIQRTEQGDSAMYLCASSLTGAAGNTEAFFGQGTRLTVV.

This clone was found once. V gene TRBV19 combines with J gene TRBJ1-1; D not resolved. CDR1 is LNHDA and CDR2 is SQIVND in the germline V gene (reference sequence). This CDR3 is 14 amino acids long. Trimming left V 9 bases short and J 3 bases short, with 17 bases between. In DNA, the CDR3 is TGTGCCAGCCGTGTCCGCTCGGAGTACACTGAAGCTTTCTTT. Translating gives CASRVRSEYTEAFF.

This rearrangement joins TRBV6-1 to TRBJ1-5; TRBD1 is a possible D gene (6 bases). Trimming pared 6 bases from V and 0 bases from J, leaving 12 bases between. CDR1 is MNHNS and CDR2 is SASEGT in the germline V gene. CDR3 length equals 15 residues. The CDR3, as DNA: TGTGCCAGCAGCGCGGGGGCTTATAGCAATCAGCCCCAGCATTTT. Protein sequence: CASSAGAYSNQPQHF.

The genes are TRBV5-1 and TRBJ1-1; D unclear. V lost 4 bases, J lost 6 bases, and 13 bases lay in between. The germline V gene has CDR1 SGHRS and CDR2 YFSETQ. This CDR3 has 13 residues. The chain's CDR3 is CASSPPGAAEAFF. The CDR3 DNA sequence: TGCGCCAGCAGCCCCCCCGGAGCCGCTGAAGCTTTCTTT.

The chain carries TRBV4-1 and TRBJ2-7; D remains ambiguous. This CDR3 region has 14 residues. Between the trimmed V and J ends, which lost 3 bases and 0 bases, there was a span of 9 bases. The germline CDR1 and CDR2 sequences are MGHRA and YSYEKL. CDR3 DNA sequence: TGCGCCAGCAGCCAGACCCGTGGCTCCTACGAGCAGTACTTC. This gives the protein CASSQTRGSYEQYF.

The chain links TRBV29-1 to TRBJ1-5; D is unclear. V was trimmed by 6 bases and J by 2 bases, leaving 11 bases between them. Per the germline V gene, CDR1 is SQVTM and CDR2 is ANQGSEA. The CDR3 loop spans 13 amino acids. CDR3 sequence reads: CSVGPGGNQPQHF. CDR3 nucleotide sequence: TGCAGCGTGGGCCCGGGAGGCAATCAGCCCCAGCATTTT. Full variable domain (rest looked up from reference TRBV29-1 and TRBJ1-5): SAVISQKPSRDICQRGTSLTIQCQVDSQVTMMFWYRQQPGQSLTLIATANQGSEATYESGFVIDKFPISRPNLTFSTLTVSNMSPEDSSIYLCSVGPGGNQPQHFGDGTRLSIL.

This clone has a handful of counts. The chain employs TRBV4-1 and TRBJ1-3; 7 bases agree with TRBD1. The CDR3 is 15 residues long. V shed 4 bases, J shed 0 bases, and the junction held 3 bases outside the gene matches. CDR1 and CDR2 from the germline V gene are MGHRA and YSYEKL. CDR3 sequence: CASSLDRDSGNTIYF. CDR3 DNA: TGCGCCAGCAGCCTAGACAGGGACTCTGGAAACACCATATATTTT.

This clone was found once. The chain couples TRBV11-3 to TRBJ1-1; D not certain. From germline, CDR1 is SGHNT and CDR2 YENEEA. CDR3 length equals 10 residues. The V end was cut by 3 bases, the J end by 7 bases, with 3 bases between. As DNA, the CDR3 is TGTGCCAGCAGCTTGTGTGAAGCTTTCTTT. Protein sequence: CASSLCEAFF.

The CDR3 coding sequence is TGTGCCAGCAGCTCAGAACGCCGCTCCTACAATGAGCAGTTCTTC. It codes for CASSSERRSYNEQFF. The chain recombines TRBV11-2 with TRBJ2-1, with D unresolved. The germline CDR1 and CDR2 sequences are SGHAT and FQNNGV. Trimming cost V 4 bases and J 0 bases, with 10 bases left between them. This CDR3 is 15 amino acids long.

The chain has TRBV10-3 and TRBJ2-3; 9 nucleotides agree with TRBD2. This CDR3 region has 16 residues. Germline CDR1 ENHRY, CDR2 SYGVKD. After removal of 6 bases from V and 3 bases from J, the junction contained 10 bases not matched to a gene. CDR3 region: CAIRRTAGGPTDTQYF. The CDR3 region has the DNA TGTGCCATCAGGCGAACGGCGGGAGGGCCGACAGATACGCAGTATTTT.

The V call is TRBV29-1, the J call TRBJ2-3; D unresolved. The CDR3 has 12 amino acids. V was shortened by 4 bases and J by 6 bases, with 11 bases between the two germline ends. The germline V gene has CDR1 SQVTM and CDR2 ANQGSEA. The CDR3 region has the DNA TGCAGCGTTGTCTCTGGGGTGGATACGCAGTATTTT. Translated: CSVVSGVDTQYF.

The rearrangement joins TRBV7-9 to TRBJ2-5; D possibly corresponds to TRBD1 (6 bases). CDR1 is SEHNR and CDR2 is FQNEAQ in the germline V gene (reference sequence). CDR3 length: 14 residues. Between the trimmed V and J ends, which lost 0 bases and 5 bases, there was a span of 10 bases. This CDR3 reads CASSLAVRGETQYF. The CDR3 nucleotides read TGTGCCAGCAGCTTAGCTGTAAGGGGGGAGACCCAGTACTTC.

The genes are TRBV29-1 and TRBJ1-2; no clear D gene. Germline V gene data show CDR1 as SQVTM and CDR2 as ANQGSEA. Trimming left V 5 bases short and J 7 bases short, with 11 bases between. The CDR3 totals 11 residues. CDR3 DNA sequence: TGCAGCGTTCTAGCAGGCAGTGGCTACACCTTC. Its protein is CSVLAGSGYTF.

V usage is TRBV19 and J usage is TRBJ1-5; D uncertain. Germline CDR1 and CDR2: LNHDA and SQIVND (reference sequence). CDR3 length equals 13 residues. Trimming pared 1 base from V and 4 bases from J, leaving 5 bases between. The CDR3 protein is CASSIVRNQPQHF. DNA of the CDR3: TGTGCCAGTAGTATAGTGCGGAATCAGCCCCAGCATTTT.

The chain couples TRBV7-3 to TRBJ2-3, with D possibly TRBD2 on 5 matching bases. CDR1 SGHTA and CDR2 FQGTGA come from the germline V gene. This CDR3 is built from 16 residues. V lost 5 bases and J 0 bases, leaving 15 bases between the germline ends. Here the CDR3 DNA reads TGTGCCAGCAGCCTAATGGCCAGGACTAGCACAGATACGCAGTATTTT. Encoded protein: CASSLMARTSTDTQYF.

This clone showed up just a few times. This chain's CDR3 is CATAVYSGLGTEAFF. The CDR3 nucleotides read TGTGCCACCGCGGTTTACAGTGGATTAGGGACTGAAGCTTTCTTT. The chain recombines TRBV28 with TRBJ1-1, with D unresolved. Germline CDR1 is MDHEN and CDR2 is SYDVKM. The CDR3 is 15 residues long. V was trimmed by 10 bases and J by 5 bases, leaving 23 bases between them.

The chain joins TRBV18 to TRBJ1-4, with 11 bases lining up with TRBD1. Germline V gene lookup returns CDR1 KGHSH and CDR2 LQKENI. CDR3 length equals 17 residues. J gave up 0 bases and V 1 base, and 1 base lay outside the gene matches. This CDR3 is CASSPRDRGATNEKLFF. DNA for the CDR3: TGTGCCAGCTCACCACGGGACAGGGGGGCAACTAATGAAAAACTGTTTTTT.

The CDR3 nucleotides are TGTGCCACCGTGTTGAACTATGGCTACACCTTC. Protein product: CATVLNYGYTF. The rearrangement uses TRBV19 and TRBJ1-2, with D hard to call. V was clipped by 10 bases and J by 2 bases, with 8 bases between them. CDR1 is LNHDA, CDR2 SQIVND, per germline (reference sequence). CDR3 size: 11 residues.

The chain combines TRBV5-6 with TRBJ2-4; 7 bases line up with TRBD2. The V gene's germline CDR1 is SGHDT and CDR2 YYEEEE. The CDR3 is 13 residues long. V shed 0 bases and J 9 bases; nucleotides not matched to a gene: 3. The CDR3 nucleotides read TGTGCCAGCAGCTTGGCGGGGGGAGGCATTCAGTACTTC. Translation gives CASSLAGGGIQYF.

This rearrangement joins TRBV7-2 to TRBJ1-1; D gene ambiguous. The germline CDR1 and CDR2 sequences are SGHTA and FQGNSA. The germline V and J ends were trimmed by 5 bases and 8 bases, with 12 bases remaining between them. The CDR3 contains 12 residues. The CDR3 DNA sequence: TGTGCCAGCAGCCCTCAGAGATTGGAAGCTTTCTTT. Amino acid sequence: CASSPQRLEAFF.

This chain connects TRBV6-1 to TRBJ2-5, with 10 bases aligning to TRBD2. V lost 4 bases to trimming and J lost 4 bases; unmatched junction nucleotides: 3. From germline, CDR1 is MNHNS and CDR2 SASEGT. The CDR3 covers 14 residues. The CDR3 DNA reads as TGTGCCAGCAGTGCCCGACTAGCGGGAGAGACCCAGTACTTC. Encoded protein: CASSARLAGETQYF.

The V gene is TRBV27, the J gene TRBJ2-2; perhaps D is TRBD1 or TRBD2 (5 bases each). The CDR3 length is 14 residues. Germline V gene lookup returns CDR1 MNHEY and CDR2 SMNVEV (reference sequence). V lost 8 bases to trimming and J lost 1 base, with 11 bases between them. CDR3 sequence: CASGGRMNTGELFF. The CDR3 DNA is TGTGCCAGCGGGGGACGGATGAACACCGGGGAGCTGTTTTTT.

Worth noting for this clone: The same CDR3 is also encoded by other DNA sequences in this sample. The rearrangement links TRBV28 to TRBJ2-1; TRBD2 aligns across 9 bases. V lost 2 bases, J lost 2 bases, and 1 base stayed unmatched. Germline loops: CDR1 MDHEN, CDR2 SYDVKM. This CDR3 spans 15 amino acids. The CDR3 region is CASSLVAGAYNEQFF. The CDR3 DNA follows: TGTGCCAGCAGTTTAGTAGCGGGGGCCTACAATGAGCAGTTCTTC.

About this clone: Other DNA sequences within the sample encode an identical CDR3. The chain is built from TRBV7-9 and TRBJ1-3, with D possibly TRBD1 on 5 matching bases. Germline lookup yields CDR1 SEHNR and CDR2 FQNEAQ (reference sequence). V dropped 6 bases and J dropped 1 base, with 13 bases sitting between them. This CDR3 is built from 15 residues. As DNA, the CDR3 is TGTGCCAGCAGGCCTACAGGTACTTCTGGAAACACCATATATTTT. Its translation is CASRPTGTSGNTIYF.

This chain connects TRBV25-1 to TRBJ2-1, with D possibly TRBD1 on 5 matching bases. Per germline, CDR1 MGHDK and CDR2 SYGVNS. The CDR3 extends over 15 amino acids. Trimming took 2 bases from V and 2 from J, leaving 10 bases between them. The CDR3 nucleotides are TGTGCCAGCAGTGAAAAGGGGTCGGCCTACAATGAGCAGTTCTTC. Protein sequence: CASSEKGSAYNEQFF. The whole variable domain, filled in from reference TRBV25-1 and TRBJ2-1, reads EADIYQTPRYLVIGTGKKITLECSQTMGHDKMYWYQQDPGMELHLIHYSYGVNSTEKGDLSSESTVSRIRTEHFPLTLESARPSHTSQYLCASSEKGSAYNEQFFGPGTRLTVL.

CDR3 region: CAGSDEALTEAFF. Here the CDR3 DNA reads TGTGCCGGGTCCGATGAAGCCCTCACTGAAGCTTTCTTT. This rearrangement joins TRBV2 to TRBJ1-1; no reliable D call. Germline CDR1 is SNHLY and CDR2 is FYNNEI. The CDR3 has 13 residues. The V end lost 11 bases, the J end lost 4 bases, and 17 bases lay between the germline ends.

The chain carries TRBV9 and TRBJ2-3, with D possibly TRBD2 on 5 matching bases. The CDR3 has 15 amino acids. Germline V gene data show CDR1 as SGDLS and CDR2 as YYNGEE. V was trimmed by 2 bases and J by 2 bases, leaving 12 bases between them. CDR3 sequence (DNA): TGTGCCAGCAGCGTGGCGGGCGCCCACACAGATACGCAGTATTTT. Its translation is CASSVAGAHTDTQYF.

The chain combines TRBV7-9 with TRBJ1-1, with D possibly matching TRBD1 (5 bases). The CDR3 runs to 12 residues. The germline CDR1 and CDR2 sequences are SEHNR and FQNEAQ (reference sequence). V was pared by 2 bases and J by 7 bases, with 8 bases between. The CDR3 DNA reads as TGTGCCAGCAGCTTACAGGGCCTTGAAGCTTTCTTT. It specifies CASSLQGLEAFF.